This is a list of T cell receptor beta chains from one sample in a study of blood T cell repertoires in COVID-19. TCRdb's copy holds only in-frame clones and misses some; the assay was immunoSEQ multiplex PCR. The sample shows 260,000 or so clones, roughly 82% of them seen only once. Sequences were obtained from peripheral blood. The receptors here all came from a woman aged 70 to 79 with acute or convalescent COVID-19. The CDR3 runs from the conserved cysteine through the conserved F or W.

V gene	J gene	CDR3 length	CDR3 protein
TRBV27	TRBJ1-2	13	CASSPSRTYGYTF
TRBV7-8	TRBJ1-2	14	CASSADLRGYGYTF
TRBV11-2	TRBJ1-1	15	CASSSSRWQFTEAFF
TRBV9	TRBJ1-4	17	CASSASAGQGDDEKLFF
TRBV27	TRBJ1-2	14	CASSSSGGGYGYTF
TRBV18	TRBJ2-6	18	CASSPQSVAYSGANVLTF
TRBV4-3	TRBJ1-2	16	CASSQDARDSHYGYTF
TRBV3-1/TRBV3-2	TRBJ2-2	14	CASRSGLSTGELFF
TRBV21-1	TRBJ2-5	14	CASSKGRYQETQYF
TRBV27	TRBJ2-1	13	CASMVQAPPEQFF
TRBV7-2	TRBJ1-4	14	CASSLEQGAEKLFF
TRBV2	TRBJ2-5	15	CASSTQGTGAETQYF
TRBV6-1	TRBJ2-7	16	CASSEYRTGGSYEQYF
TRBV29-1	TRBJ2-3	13	CSVARGTTDTQYF
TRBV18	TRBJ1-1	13	CASSPGRGTEAFF
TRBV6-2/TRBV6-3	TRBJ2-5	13	CASSLSGRETQYF
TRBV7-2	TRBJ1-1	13	CASSLPSNTEAFF
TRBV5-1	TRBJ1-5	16	CASSLGDSASLEPQHF
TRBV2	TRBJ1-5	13	CASIRGSNQPQHF
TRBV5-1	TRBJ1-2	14	CASSLARGIFGYTF
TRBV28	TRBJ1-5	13	CASSLDGNQPQHF
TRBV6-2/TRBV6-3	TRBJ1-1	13	CASSYSTVPEAFF
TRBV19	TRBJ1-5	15	CASQRGEHSNQPQHF
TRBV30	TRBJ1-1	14	CAWSGDSLNTEAFF
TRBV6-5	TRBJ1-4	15	CASSGMGQGNEKLFF
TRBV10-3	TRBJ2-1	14	CAISVGLGDTEQFF
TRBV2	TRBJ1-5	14	CASSEGPRNQPQHF
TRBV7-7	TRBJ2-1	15	CASSLQVATYNEQFF
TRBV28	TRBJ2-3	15	CAVLRGALATDTQYF
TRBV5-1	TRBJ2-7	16	CASSSSPGGFSYEQYF
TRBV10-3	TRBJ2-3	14	CAISDSGGTDTQYF
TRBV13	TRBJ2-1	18	CASSPGLAGGASYNEQFF
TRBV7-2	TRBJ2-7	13	CASSPEGNYEQYF
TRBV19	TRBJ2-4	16	CASSIVGQGGMNIQYF
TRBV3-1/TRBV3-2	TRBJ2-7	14	CASSQAVGAYEQYF
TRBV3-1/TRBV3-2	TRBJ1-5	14	CASSQEHSSRPQHF
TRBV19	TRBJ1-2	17	CASSRSGTGGVNYGYTF
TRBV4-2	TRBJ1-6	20	CASSQDLTRTATPYNSPLHF
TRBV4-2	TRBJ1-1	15	CASSPQGGMNTEAFF
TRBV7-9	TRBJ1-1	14	CASSPDRVSTEAFF
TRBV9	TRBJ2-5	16	CASSVGGLDSQETQYF
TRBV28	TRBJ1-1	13	CASTTTGRREAFF
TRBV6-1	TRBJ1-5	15	CASSEQEGINQPQHF
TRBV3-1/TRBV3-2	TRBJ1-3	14	CASSQDSSGRAIYF
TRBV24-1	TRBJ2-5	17	CATSELNPGQGGETQYF
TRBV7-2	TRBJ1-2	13	CASSGRQGNGYTF
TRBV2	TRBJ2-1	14	CASSARTILDEQFF
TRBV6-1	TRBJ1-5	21	CASSEGAGTGSPIYSNQPQHF
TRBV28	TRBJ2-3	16	CASSGTLAGDPDTQYF
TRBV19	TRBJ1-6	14	CASSRGDSPSPLHF
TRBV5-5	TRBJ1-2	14	CASSFGPTKGGYTF